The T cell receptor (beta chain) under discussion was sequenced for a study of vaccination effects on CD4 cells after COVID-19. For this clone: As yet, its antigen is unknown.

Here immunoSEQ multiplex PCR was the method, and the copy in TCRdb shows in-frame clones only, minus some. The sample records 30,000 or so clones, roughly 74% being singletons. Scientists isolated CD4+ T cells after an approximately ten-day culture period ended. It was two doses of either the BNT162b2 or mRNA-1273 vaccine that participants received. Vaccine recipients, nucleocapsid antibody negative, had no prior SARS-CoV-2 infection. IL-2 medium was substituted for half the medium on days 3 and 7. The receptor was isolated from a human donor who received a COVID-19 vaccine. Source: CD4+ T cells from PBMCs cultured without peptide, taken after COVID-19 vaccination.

The CDR3, as DNA: TGTGCCAGCAGTGAAAGACTAGCGGGAGGTGGCACAGATACGCAGTATTTT. Protein: CASSERLAGGGTDTQYF. The J gene is TRBJ2-3, the V gene TRBV6-4, with 13 bases lining up with TRBD2. Germline trimming cut 3 bases from V and 1 base from J; bases unmatched to any gene: 4. CDR3 size: 17 residues. Germline assignment: CDR1 MRHNA and CDR2 SNTAGT.